This is a list of T cell receptor beta chains from one sample in a study of blood T cell repertoires in COVID-19. The repertoire was sequenced with immunoSEQ multiplex PCR; TCRdb's copy has only in-frame clones and lacks some. The sample has some 45,000 clones, 86% seen once. The sequencing sample was made of peripheral blood. These TCRs come from a human donor in a cohort sampled during active COVID-19. CDR3s include the opening cysteine and the closing phenylalanine or tryptophan. D genes are given only for firm matches. Part of the rows lack a size; the others show once, few, many or a class for expanded clones.

>TRBJ1-6|-|-|TRBV9
CASSVVSSSPLHF
TGTGCCAGCAGCGTAGTAAGTAGTTCACCCCTCCACTTT
>TRBJ1-2|TRBD1|-|TRBV7-8
CASNSGGGRGLDGYTF
TGTGCCAGCAACTCGGGAGGGGGAAGGGGGCTCGATGGCTACACCTTC
>TRBJ2-2|TRBD1|-|TRBV5-4
CASSMDREVTGELFF
TGTGCCAGCAGCATGGACAGGGAAGTCACCGGGGAGCTGTTTTTT
>TRBJ2-1|TRBD2|-|TRBV15
CATSKKIAGALNEQFF
TGTGCCACCAGCAAAAAAATAGCGGGGGCTCTCAATGAGCAGTTCTTC
>TRBJ1-1|TRBD1|once|TRBV6-5
CASSPGTGRNTEAFF
TGTGCCAGCAGCCCCGGGACAGGGAGGAACACTGAAGCTTTCTTT
>TRBJ2-1|TRBD2|once|TRBV25-1
CASSAGGAEGNEQFF
TGTGCCAGCAGTGCCGGGGGGGCCGAAGGGAATGAGCAGTTCTTC
>TRBJ1-5|-|-|TRBV19
CASGWGRLNQPQHF
TGTGCCAGCGGATGGGGGAGGCTCAATCAGCCCCAGCATTTT
>TRBJ1-2|-|-|TRBV21-1
CAYVGTIAGYTF
TGTGCCTACGTAGGGACAATCGCTGGCTACACCTTC
>TRBJ1-1|-|-|TRBV3-1/TRBV3-2
CASSQDAANTEAFF
TGTGCCAGCAGCCAAGATGCGGCGAACACTGAAGCTTTCTTT
>TRBJ2-1|TRBD2|-|TRBV13
CASSSGLAGGNEQFF
TGTGCCAGCAGCTCAGGACTAGCGGGAGGGAATGAGCAGTTCTTC
>TRBJ1-4|-|-|TRBV27
CASSLPEGANEKLFF
TGTGCCAGCAGTTTGCCTGAGGGGGCTAATGAAAAACTGTTTTTT
>TRBJ2-2|TRBD1|-|TRBV6-1
CASSAGQGALGTGELFF
TGTGCCAGCAGTGCAGGACAGGGGGCGCTTGGCACCGGGGAGCTGTTTTTT
>TRBJ2-3|-|-|TRBV2
CASSGDSRTDTQYF
TGTGCCAGCAGTGGGGACTCTCGCACAGATACGCAGTATTTT
>TRBJ1-5|-|-|TRBV18
CASSPSDISNQPQHF
TGTGCCAGCTCACCATCGGACATCAGCAATCAGCCCCAGCATTTT
>TRBJ2-1|TRBD2|-|TRBV5-1
CASSLGPSGGARFYNEQFF
TGCGCCAGCAGCTTGGGCCCTAGCGGGGGGGCCCGTTTCTACAATGAGCAGTTCTTC
>TRBJ2-7|TRBD2|-|TRBV5-8
CASSLASGVYEQYF
TGTGCCAGCAGCTTGGCTAGCGGGGTCTACGAGCAGTACTTC
>TRBJ1-6|-|few|TRBV7-2
CASSLVWMGNSPLHF
TGTGCCAGCAGCTTAGTCTGGATGGGCAATTCACCCCTCCACTTT